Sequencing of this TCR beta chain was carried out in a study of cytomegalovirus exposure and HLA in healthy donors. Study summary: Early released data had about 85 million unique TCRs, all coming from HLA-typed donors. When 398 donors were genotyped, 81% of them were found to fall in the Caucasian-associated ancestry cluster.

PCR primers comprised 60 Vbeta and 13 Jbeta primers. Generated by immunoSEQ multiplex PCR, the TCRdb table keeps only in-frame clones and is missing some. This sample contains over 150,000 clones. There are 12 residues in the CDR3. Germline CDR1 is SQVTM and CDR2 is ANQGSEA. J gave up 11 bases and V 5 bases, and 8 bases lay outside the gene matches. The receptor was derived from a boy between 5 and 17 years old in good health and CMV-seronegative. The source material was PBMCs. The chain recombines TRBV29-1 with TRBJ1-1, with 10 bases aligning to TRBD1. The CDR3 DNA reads TGCAGCGTTTCAGGGACAGGGGAAGACGCTTTCTTT. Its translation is CSVSGTGEDAFF.